Below are 29 T cell receptor beta chains sequenced from a single sample in a study of blood T cell repertoires in COVID-19. Generated by immunoSEQ multiplex PCR, the TCRdb table keeps only in-frame clones and is missing some. The top ten clones hold 15% to 17% of a sample with about 250,000 clones, more than 65% of them seen once. Sequenced: peripheral blood. These receptors were taken from a person aged 65-85 years with COVID-19, enrolled during active disease.

This sequence joins TRBV11-3 and TRBJ2-3, with 9 bases aligning to TRBD2. Germline V gives CDR1 SGHNT, CDR2 YENEEA. With 3 bases clipped from V and 3 bases from J, the junction kept 10 bases outside the gene matches. This CDR3 spans 17 amino acids. CDR3 coding DNA: TGTGCCAGCAGCTTTAGGAGGGTGACTAGCGGTACAGATACGCAGTATTTT. Encoded protein: CASSFRRVTSGTDTQYF.

The rearrangement uses TRBV6-5 and TRBJ1-1; D gene uncertain. Trimming removed 0 bases from V and 5 bases from J, with 13 bases in between. Germline assignment: CDR1 MNHEY and CDR2 SVGAGI. The CDR3 length is 15 residues. The CDR3 region is CASSYSFTGLTEAFF. CDR3 in DNA: TGTGCCAGCAGTTACTCCTTTACGGGTTTGACTGAAGCTTTCTTT.

This clone was recorded only once. The chain uses TRBV20-1 and TRBJ2-1; 7 bases line up with TRBD2. CDR3 length equals 14 residues. Trimming removed 3 bases from V and 3 bases from J; junction bases left unmatched: 5. CDR1 DFQATT and CDR2 SNEGSKA come from the germline V gene (reference sequence). The CDR3 reads CSASPSGNYNEQFF. The CDR3 coding sequence is TGCAGTGCTAGTCCTAGCGGAAACTACAATGAGCAGTTCTTC.

CDR3 bases: TGCGCCAGCAAGGTTGGGGGAGGGGCAGAGACCCAGTACTTC. It is translated as CASKVGGGAETQYF. The genes are TRBV5-1 and TRBJ2-5; 7 nucleotides line up with TRBD2. This CDR3 is 14 amino acids long. With V trimmed by 6 bases and J by 4 bases, 9 bases remained unmatched. Germline CDR1 is SGHRS and CDR2 is YFSETQ.

V and J are TRBV7-8 and TRBJ2-1; 13 bases are a match to TRBD2. Trimming at V came to 1 base and at J to 8 bases, leaving 8 bases not matched to a gene. The CDR3 has 17 residues. Germline CDR1 and CDR2: SGHVS and FQNEAQ. The CDR3 nucleotides read TGTGCCAGCAGCTTAGTGGGGACTAGCGGGATCAGCCATGAGCAGTTCTTC. This codes for CASSLVGTSGISHEQFF.

V and J are TRBV6-6 and TRBJ1-3; D remains ambiguous. V was clipped by 0 bases and J by 2 bases, with 11 bases between them. Germline V gene lookup returns CDR1 MNHNY and CDR2 SVGAGI (reference sequence). CDR3 length: 16 residues. DNA for the CDR3: TGTGCCAGCAGTTACTCCACCGGGGAGGCTGGAAACACCATATATTTT. This encodes CASSYSTGEAGNTIYF.

This clone showed up just a few times. CDR3 region: CASSQQGHSPDYNEQFF. As DNA, the CDR3 is TGTGCCAGCAGCCAACAGGGACATTCCCCGGATTACAATGAGCAGTTCTTC. The chain joins TRBV11-2 to TRBJ2-1; D is perhaps TRBD1 (6 bases). With 5 bases removed from V and 4 bases from J, the gap between germline ends came to 21 bases. CDR3 length: 17 residues. Germline CDR1 and CDR2: SGHAT and FQNNGV.

This chain joins TRBV20-1 and TRBJ2-3; TRBD2 matches 11 bases. Germline CDR1 DFQATT, CDR2 SNEGSKA (reference sequence). The CDR3 length is 16 residues. With V trimmed by 3 bases and J by 4 bases, 9 bases remained unmatched. CDR3 protein: CSASYASGGWADTQYF. The CDR3 bases are TGCAGTGCTAGTTACGCTAGCGGGGGGTGGGCAGATACGCAGTATTTT.

V is TRBV5-1 and J is TRBJ2-6; 7 bases fit TRBD2. The CDR3 runs to 16 residues. V shed 3 bases and J 0 bases; nucleotides not matched to a gene: 3. Germline V gene data show CDR1 as SGHRS and CDR2 as YFSETQ. The CDR3 spells CASSSGGSSGANVLTF. CDR3 sequence (DNA): TGCGCCAGCAGCTCGGGAGGATCCTCTGGGGCCAACGTCCTGACTTTC.

The rearrangement links TRBV18 to TRBJ2-1, with D unresolved. This CDR3 is 14 amino acids long. CDR1 and CDR2 from the germline V gene are KGHSH and LQKENI. V lost 1 base, J lost 6 bases, and 10 bases lay in between. Written as DNA, the CDR3 is TGTGCCAGCTCACCACTCTCCCTAATCAATGAGCAGTTCTTC. Encoded protein: CASSPLSLINEQFF.

V usage is TRBV12-3 or TRBV12-4 and J usage is TRBJ1-6; 9 bases fit TRBD1. CDR3 length: 12 residues. The V and J ends lost 6 bases and 14 bases, in that order; junction bases with no gene match: 5. The CDR3: CASRLQGAALHF. CDR3 sequence (DNA): TGTGCCAGCAGACTACAGGGGGCTGCCCTCCACTTT.

This clone was seen only once. The J gene is TRBJ1-1, the V gene TRBV5-1; D unclear. Trimming took 1 base from V and 3 from J, leaving 16 bases between them. The CDR3 contains 16 residues. Germline V gene lookup returns CDR1 SGHRS and CDR2 YFSETQ. The CDR3 DNA reads TGCGCCAGCAGCTTGATCGGGATGAGTCTCGACACTGAAGCTTTCTTT. This encodes CASSLIGMSLDTEAFF.

The chain is built from TRBV23-1 and TRBJ2-7; the D gene is possibly TRBD1 (6 bases). TRBV23-1 is an ORF, with its function uncertain. This CDR3 has 13 amino acids. V shed 7 bases and J shed 6 bases, with 16 bases lying between them. The CDR3 spells CASNYDRMCEQYF. As DNA, the CDR3 is TGCGCCAGCAACTACGACAGGATGTGCGAGCAGTACTTC.

J is TRBJ1-5 and V is TRBV7-2; D possibly corresponds to TRBD1 (5 bases). The germline V gene has CDR1 SGHTA and CDR2 FQGNSA. Trimming stripped 1 base from V and 4 bases from J, with 11 bases between. This CDR3 comprises 15 residues. This CDR3 reads CASSLVWGGNQPQHF. The CDR3 DNA follows: TGTGCCAGCAGCTTAGTTTGGGGCGGAAATCAGCCCCAGCATTTT.

The chain recombines TRBV24-1 with TRBJ1-5; 7 bases are shared with TRBD1. The germline gives CDR1 KGHDR, CDR2 SFDVKD. The length of the CDR3 is 14 residues. V dropped 5 bases and J dropped 4; count of bases not matched to a gene: 4. The CDR3 reads CATSVGGGNQPQHF. The DNA of the CDR3 is TGTGCCACCAGTGTAGGGGGCGGGAATCAGCCCCAGCATTTT.

The rearrangement joins TRBV5-1 to TRBJ1-1; 9 bases match TRBD1. Germline loops: CDR1 SGHRS, CDR2 YFSETQ. V shed 4 bases, J shed 6 bases, and the junction held 10 bases outside the gene matches. The CDR3 loop spans 15 amino acids. The CDR3 here is CASSLPDRGRPEAFF. CDR3 in DNA: TGCGCCAGCAGCCTACCGGACAGGGGTAGGCCTGAAGCTTTCTTT.

The gene calls are TRBV7-3 and TRBJ2-2; 8 bases agree with TRBD1. The J segment lost 6 bases and the V segment lost 5 bases, leaving 8 bases of the junction unmatched. The germline V gene encodes CDR1 SGHTA and CDR2 FQGTGA. CDR3 length: 15 residues. CDR3 nucleotide sequence: TGTGCCAGCAGCAATAGACAGGGGATGGCCGGGGAGCTGTTTTTT. Protein product: CASSNRQGMAGELFF.

This chain uses TRBV3-1 (or the pseudogene TRBV3-2) with TRBJ2-1, with D tentatively TRBD2 (7 bases). This CDR3 contains 15 residues. Trimming cost V 4 bases and J 3 bases, with 13 bases left between them. Looked up from germline, CDR1 is LGHDT and CDR2 is YNNKEL (reference sequence). CDR3 coding DNA: TGTGCCAGCAGCCCCCTGAGGGGGGGCTACAATGAGCAGTTCTTC. Its protein is CASSPLRGGYNEQFF.

The chain couples TRBV19 to TRBJ1-1; 8 bases fit TRBD1. The germline gives CDR1 LNHDA, CDR2 SQIVND (reference sequence). V trimming: 1 base; J trimming: 3 bases; junction bases outside the gene matches: 7. The CDR3 contains 16 residues. CDR3 region: CASSIGAGGADTEAFF. For the CDR3, the DNA is TGTGCCAGTAGTATAGGGGCAGGGGGCGCGGACACTGAAGCTTTCTTT.

The chain employs TRBV12-3 or TRBV12-4 and TRBJ2-5, with D maybe TRBD2 (5 bases). The CDR3 sequence is 13 residues long. V gave up 4 bases and J gave up 3 bases, with 9 bases separating them. CDR3: CASSWRIKETQYF. CDR3 nucleotide sequence: TGTGCCAGCAGTTGGAGGATTAAAGAGACCCAGTACTTC.

The chain couples TRBV4-2 to TRBJ2-3; 8 nucleotides agree with TRBD2. CDR1 and CDR2 from the germline V gene are LGHNA and YNFKEQ. V was pared by 0 bases and J by 3 bases, with 5 bases of the junction left unmatched. The CDR3 has 16 amino acids. The CDR3 protein is CASSQESSGSTDTQYF. The CDR3 nucleotides are TGTGCCAGCAGCCAAGAATCTAGCGGGTCGACAGATACGCAGTATTTT.

The chain couples TRBV7-9 to TRBJ1-6; TRBD1 might be the D (6 bases). CDR3 length equals 13 residues. V lost 6 bases, J lost 7 bases, and 10 bases lay in between. Per germline, CDR1 SEHNR and CDR2 FQNEAQ (reference sequence). CDR3 amino acids: CASSRDTNSPLHF. Written as DNA, the CDR3 is TGTGCCAGCAGTCGGGACACGAATTCACCCCTCCACTTT.

This CDR3 reads CASSSTGFVYNEQFF. The CDR3 DNA is TGTGCCAGCAGCTCGACAGGGTTCGTCTACAATGAGCAGTTCTTC. J is TRBJ2-1 and V is TRBV5-4; the match to TRBD1 covers 7 bases. CDR1 and CDR2 (germline): SGHNT, YYREEE (reference sequence). This CDR3 region has 15 residues. With V trimmed by 3 bases and J by 3 bases, 6 bases remained unmatched.

A remark on this clone: This CDR3 is also generated by other DNA sequences in the sample. The rearrangement links TRBV7-9 to TRBJ1-1; 7 positions match TRBD1. Germline CDR1 reads SEHNR; CDR2 reads FQNEAQ (reference sequence). Trimming at V came to 5 bases and at J to 0 bases, leaving 6 bases not matched to a gene. The CDR3 is 15 residues long. For the CDR3, the DNA is TGTGCCAGCAGCCGGGACAGCCTTATGAACACTGAAGCTTTCTTT. It codes for CASSRDSLMNTEAFF.

This clone was counted a few times. The chain joins TRBV11-2 to TRBJ1-5; D possibly corresponds to TRBD1 (5 bases). CDR3 length: 16 amino acids. The germline V and J ends were trimmed by 5 bases and 6 bases, with 20 bases remaining between them. The germline gives CDR1 SGHAT, CDR2 FQNNGV. This chain's CDR3 is CASSRRPGKIGQPQHF. The CDR3 DNA reads as TGTGCCAGCAGCCGAAGACCAGGGAAAATTGGTCAGCCCCAGCATTTT.

V is TRBV2 and J is TRBJ2-3, with 7 bases aligning to TRBD1. The V segment lost 7 bases and the J segment 8 bases; nucleotides outside the gene matches: 18. CDR1 and CDR2 from the germline V gene are SNHLY and FYNNEI. The CDR3 is 16 residues long. CDR3: CASTGGAVGGRGTQYF. Written as DNA, the CDR3 is TGTGCCAGCACAGGGGGTGCGGTTGGCGGACGCGGTACGCAGTATTTT.

The chain joins TRBV27 to TRBJ2-2; TRBD2 agrees at 11 bases. CDR3 length: 16 amino acids. CDR1 MNHEY and CDR2 SMNVEV come from the germline V gene (reference sequence). The trim removed 4 bases at V and 5 bases at J, leaving 6 bases unmatched. Here the CDR3 reads CASSYFTSGRTGELFF. The CDR3 DNA follows: TGTGCCAGCAGTTACTTTACTAGCGGGAGAACCGGGGAGCTGTTTTTT.

V gene TRBV18 combines with J gene TRBJ1-1; perhaps TRBD1 as D (5 bases). This CDR3 region has 12 residues. Trimming shortened V by 6 bases and J by 4 bases, and 9 bases separated the two germline ends. Germline V lookup: CDR1 KGHSH, CDR2 LQKENI. CDR3: CASSSQGTEAFF. The DNA of the CDR3 is TGTGCCAGCTCGTCCCAGGGCACTGAAGCTTTCTTT.

This clone was picked up one time. This chain connects TRBV2 to TRBJ2-1; 8 positions match TRBD1. V trimming: 7 bases; J trimming: 3 bases; junction bases outside the gene matches: 8. The CDR3 totals 15 residues. Germline V gene lookup returns CDR1 SNHLY and CDR2 FYNNEI. The CDR3 is CASISDRENYNEQFF. The CDR3 DNA reads TGTGCCAGCATATCGGACAGGGAAAACTACAATGAGCAGTTCTTC.